This TCR beta chain was retrieved from a study of brain metastases from non-small cell lung cancer. Germline V gene lookup returns CDR1 DFQATT and CDR2 SNEGSKA (reference sequence). V was trimmed by 5 bases and J by 5 bases, leaving 10 bases between them. The CDR3 has 11 amino acids. On this clone itself: Its target is not known.

Notes on the study in general: T-cell infiltration was lower in brain metastases than primaries (P < 0.001). T-cell clones appeared expanded in nearly 65% of brain metastases relative to matched primary tumors. Brain metastases shared most TCR repertoire with primaries, with sparse T cells.

Profiling relied on immunoSEQ multiplex PCR, and the TCRdb table lists in-frame clones only, not all of them. Of around 820 clones in the sample, more than 85% were seen once. This clonotype originated in a donor aged 40 or over with non-small cell lung cancer. The sample comprised tissue from a brain metastasis. V and J are TRBV20-1 and TRBJ2-7; D call uncertain. CDR3 DNA: TGCAGTGCTGGTGGTGGCCACGAGCAGTACTTC. Protein sequence: CSAGGGHEQYF.